This entry features one T cell receptor (beta chain) sequence. What it recognizes is unknown. This record comes from a study of vaccination and CD4 T cells after COVID-19. Turning to the study itself: Four females and six males made up the convalescents, with two Hispanic.

Noted treatment: roughly ten-day PBMC culture with coronavirus spike peptide pools or control peptides (ViraFEST assay). Findings of the study overall: Spike mono-reactivity was found in 304 of the 307 vaccine-specific clones identified in convalescent patients.

Sequencing of DNA taken from cultured CD4+ T cells relied on the Oncomine TCR Beta short-read assay. One entry per CDR3 protein results from TCRdb running MiXCR on the PCR reads. The sample includes about 14,000 distinct CDR3 sequences, roughly 51% of them seen just once. The sequence was collected from a human donor who had recovered from COVID-19. Sequencing was performed on CD4+ T cells from blood, cultured in vitro, taken before SARS-CoV-2 vaccination.

The CDR3 nucleotides read TGTGCCAGCAGTCACATCAGGGGGCGCGGAAAAACTGAAGCTTTCTTT. It translates to CASSHIRGRGKTEAFF. V is TRBV6-1 and J is TRBJ1-1; 8 bases are shared with TRBD1. V lost 5 bases to trimming and J lost 5 bases; unmatched junction nucleotides: 13. Germline V lookup: CDR1 MNHNS, CDR2 SASEGT. This CDR3 comprises 16 residues.